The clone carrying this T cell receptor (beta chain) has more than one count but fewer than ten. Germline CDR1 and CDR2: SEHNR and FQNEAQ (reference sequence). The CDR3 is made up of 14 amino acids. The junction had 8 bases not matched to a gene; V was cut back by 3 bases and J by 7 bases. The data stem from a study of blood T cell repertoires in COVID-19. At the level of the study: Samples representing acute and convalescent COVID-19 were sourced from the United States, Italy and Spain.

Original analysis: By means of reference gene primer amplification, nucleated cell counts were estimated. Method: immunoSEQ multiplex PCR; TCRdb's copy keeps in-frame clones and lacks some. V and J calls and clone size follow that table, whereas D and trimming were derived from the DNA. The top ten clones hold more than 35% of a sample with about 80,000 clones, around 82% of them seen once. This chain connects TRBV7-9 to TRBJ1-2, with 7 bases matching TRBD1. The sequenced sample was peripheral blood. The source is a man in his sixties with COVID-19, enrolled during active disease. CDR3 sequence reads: CASSFDRDGGGYTF. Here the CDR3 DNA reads TGTGCCAGCAGCTTTGACAGGGATGGCGGTGGCTACACCTTC.